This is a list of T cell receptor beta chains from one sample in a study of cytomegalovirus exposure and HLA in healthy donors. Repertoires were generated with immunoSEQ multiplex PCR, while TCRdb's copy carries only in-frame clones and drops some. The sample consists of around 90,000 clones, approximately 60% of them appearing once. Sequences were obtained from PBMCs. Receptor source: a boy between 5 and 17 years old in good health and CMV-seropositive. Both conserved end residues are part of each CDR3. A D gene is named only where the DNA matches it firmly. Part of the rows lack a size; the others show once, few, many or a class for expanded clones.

CDR3aa: CASSSMGAANTGELFF
CDR3nt: TGTGCCAGCAGCTCCATGGGGGCGGCGAACACCGGGGAGCTGTTTTTT
v_gene: TRBV4-2
d_gene: NA
abundance: once
j_gene: TRBJ2-2

CDR3aa: CASSQGRGGETQYF
CDR3nt: TGCGCCAGCAGCCAAGGCCGGGGGGGAGAGACCCAGTACTTC
v_gene: TRBV5-1
d_gene: TRBD2
abundance: few
j_gene: TRBJ2-5

CDR3aa: CASSLEPTRQQYF
CDR3nt: TGTGCCAGCAGCTTAGAACCGACTAGACAGCAGTACTTC
v_gene: TRBV7-9
d_gene: NA
abundance: NA
j_gene: TRBJ2-7

CDR3aa: CASSSTSGTYNEQFF
CDR3nt: TGTGCTAGCAGCTCAACTAGCGGGACCTACAATGAGCAGTTCTTC
v_gene: TRBV7-7
d_gene: TRBD2
abundance: NA
j_gene: TRBJ2-1

CDR3aa: CASSYQGGAGELFF
CDR3nt: TGTGCCAGCAGCTACCAGGGGGGCGCCGGGGAGCTGTTTTTT
v_gene: TRBV11-2
d_gene: NA
abundance: NA
j_gene: TRBJ2-2

CDR3aa: CASSLGGSNEQYF
CDR3nt: TGCGCCAGCAGCTTAGGCGGGAGTAACGAGCAGTACTTC
v_gene: TRBV5-1
d_gene: TRBD2
abundance: NA
j_gene: TRBJ2-7

CDR3aa: CASSLDTGGESAEAFF
CDR3nt: TGTGCCAGCAGCTTAGACACAGGGGGCGAAAGCGCTGAAGCTTTCTTT
v_gene: TRBV11-2
d_gene: TRBD1
abundance: NA
j_gene: TRBJ1-1

CDR3aa: CASSSHRGDTEAFF
CDR3nt: TGTGCCAGCAGCTCCCACAGGGGGGACACTGAAGCTTTCTTT
v_gene: TRBV7-2
d_gene: TRBD1
abundance: NA
j_gene: TRBJ1-1

CDR3aa: CASSLMASGVVNEQFF
CDR3nt: TGTGCCAGCAGCTTAATGGCCAGCGGGGTAGTCAATGAGCAGTTCTTC
v_gene: TRBV7-3
d_gene: TRBD2
abundance: few
j_gene: TRBJ2-1

CDR3aa: CASSLGTGTTTPEAFF
CDR3nt: TGCGCCAGCAGCTTGGGGACAGGGACCACCACACCTGAAGCTTTCTTT
v_gene: TRBV5-1
d_gene: TRBD1
abundance: NA
j_gene: TRBJ1-1

CDR3aa: CASSLMSTAENTEAFF
CDR3nt: TGCGCCAGCAGCTTGATGTCCACAGCAGAGAACACTGAAGCTTTCTTT
v_gene: TRBV5-1
d_gene: NA
abundance: NA
j_gene: TRBJ1-1

CDR3aa: CASSLGRVGRNQPQHF
CDR3nt: TGTGCCAGCAGCTTAGGTCGGGTGGGGAGGAACCAGCCCCAGCATTTT
v_gene: TRBV7-2
d_gene: NA
abundance: NA
j_gene: TRBJ1-5

CDR3aa: CSTGGNTGELFF
CDR3nt: TGTTCAACAGGGGGGAACACCGGGGAGCTGTTTTTT
v_gene: TRBV30
d_gene: TRBD1
abundance: NA
j_gene: TRBJ2-2

CDR3aa: CATSRGQPRMYIQYF
CDR3nt: TGTGCCACCAGCAGGGGACAGCCTAGGATGTACATTCAGTACTTC
v_gene: TRBV15
d_gene: TRBD1
abundance: NA
j_gene: TRBJ2-4

CDR3aa: CASRTGNEQYF
CDR3nt: TGCGCCAGCCGGACAGGGAACGAGCAGTACTTC
v_gene: TRBV10-2
d_gene: TRBD1
abundance: few
j_gene: TRBJ2-7

CDR3aa: CASSEARQGLHGYTF
CDR3nt: TGTGCCAGCAGTGAAGCCAGGCAGGGACTGCATGGCTACACCTTC
v_gene: TRBV2
d_gene: NA
abundance: NA
j_gene: TRBJ1-2